This T cell receptor (beta chain) derives from a study of blood T cell repertoires in COVID-19. Study in general: The cDNA or gDNA used as material had been derived from T cells, B-cell-depleted T cells, or PBMCs.

Germline-derived CDR1 and CDR2 are MNHNS and SASEGT. The CDR3 consists of 18 residues. V was cut by 1 base and J by 5 bases, with 18 bases left in between. During active infection, Seattle patients enrolled and were then monitored through disease. TCRdb's copy holds only in-frame clones and misses some; the assay was immunoSEQ multiplex PCR. The table has some 390,000 clones, around 87% seen once. Sequenced sample: peripheral blood. The receptor comes from a woman aged 55-69 years with COVID-19, enrolled during active disease. This rearrangement joins TRBV6-1 to TRBJ1-6; D is ambiguous. The CDR3 region has the DNA TGTGCCAGCAGTGAAGTTGGGAGTCCGAGTAAGGATAATTCACCCCTCCACTTT. Its protein is CASSEVGSPSKDNSPLHF.